This T cell receptor beta chain appears in the sequencing data of a study of T cell repertoires in cytomegalovirus infection. V dropped 1 base and J dropped 3 bases, with 7 bases sitting between them. This CDR3 contains 14 residues. Germline V gene data show CDR1 as MGHDK and CDR2 as SYGVNS. TCRdb independently ran MiXCR on the reads; one entry per CDR3 protein. This table holds more than 500,000 distinct CDR3 sequences, approximately 15% found once. This clonotype was picked up a small number of times. The sequenced sample was CD8+ T cells from PBMCs. The TCR was taken from a human donor in good health (CMV status not recorded). Some clones in this sample may be carry-over from other donors' samples. The rearrangement links TRBV25-1 to TRBJ1-5; the D is unclear. CDR3 sequence (DNA): TGTGCCAGCAGTGAATCGGTCATCAATCAGCCCCAGCATTTT. It encodes CASSESVINQPQHF.